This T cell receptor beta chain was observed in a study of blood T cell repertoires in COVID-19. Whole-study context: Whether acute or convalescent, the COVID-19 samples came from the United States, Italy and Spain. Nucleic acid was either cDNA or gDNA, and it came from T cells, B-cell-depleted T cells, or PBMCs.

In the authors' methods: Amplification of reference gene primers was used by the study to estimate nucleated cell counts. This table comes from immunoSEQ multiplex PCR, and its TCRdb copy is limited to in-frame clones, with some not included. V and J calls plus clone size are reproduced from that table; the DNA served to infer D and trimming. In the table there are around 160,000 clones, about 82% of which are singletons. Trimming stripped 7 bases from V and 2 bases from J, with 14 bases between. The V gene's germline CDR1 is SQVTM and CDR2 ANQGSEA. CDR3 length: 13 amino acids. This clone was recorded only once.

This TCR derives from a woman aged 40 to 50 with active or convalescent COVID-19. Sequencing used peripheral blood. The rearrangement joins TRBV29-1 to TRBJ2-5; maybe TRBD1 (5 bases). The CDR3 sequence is CSAKGRVQETQYF. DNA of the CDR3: TGCAGCGCGAAGGGCAGGGTTCAAGAGACCCAGTACTTC.